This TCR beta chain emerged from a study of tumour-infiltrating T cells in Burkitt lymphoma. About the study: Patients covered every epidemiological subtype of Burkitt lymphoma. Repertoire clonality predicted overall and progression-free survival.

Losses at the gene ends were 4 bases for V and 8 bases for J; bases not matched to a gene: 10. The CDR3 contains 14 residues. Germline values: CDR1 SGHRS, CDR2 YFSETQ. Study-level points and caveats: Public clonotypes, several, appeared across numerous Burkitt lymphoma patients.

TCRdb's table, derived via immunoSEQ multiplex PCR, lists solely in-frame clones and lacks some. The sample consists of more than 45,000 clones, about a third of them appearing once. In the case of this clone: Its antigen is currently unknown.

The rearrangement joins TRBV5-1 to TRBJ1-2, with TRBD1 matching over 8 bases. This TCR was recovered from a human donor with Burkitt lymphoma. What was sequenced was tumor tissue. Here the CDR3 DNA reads TGCGCCAGCAGCCAACAGGGGGGCCAGAGGGGCTACACCTTC. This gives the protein CASSQQGGQRGYTF.